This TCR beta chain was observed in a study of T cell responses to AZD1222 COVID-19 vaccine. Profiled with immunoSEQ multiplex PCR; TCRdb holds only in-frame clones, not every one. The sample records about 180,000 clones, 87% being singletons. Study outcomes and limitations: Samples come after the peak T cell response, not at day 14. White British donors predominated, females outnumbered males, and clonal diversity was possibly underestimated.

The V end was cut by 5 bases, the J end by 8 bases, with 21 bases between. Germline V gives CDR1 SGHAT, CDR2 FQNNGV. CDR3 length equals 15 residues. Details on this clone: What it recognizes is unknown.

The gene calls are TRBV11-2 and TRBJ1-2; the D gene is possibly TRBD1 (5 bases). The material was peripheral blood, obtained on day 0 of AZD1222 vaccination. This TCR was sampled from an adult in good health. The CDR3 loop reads CASSGLMGRGRGYTF. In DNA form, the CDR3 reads TGTGCCAGCAGCGGTCTCATGGGCCGGGGGAGAGGCTACACCTTC.